This TCR beta chain comes out of a study of cytomegalovirus exposure and HLA in healthy donors. General study results and limits: Sequencing likely produced, as an artifact, a cluster of highly shared sequence variants. According to a later analysis, most TCR beta chains associated with CMV appeared HLA-restricted.

The primer mix had 60 Vbeta and 13 Jbeta primers. Sequencing was performed with immunoSEQ multiplex PCR; in TCRdb, only in-frame clones are kept and a portion is missing. This sample has 74,000 or so clones; around three quarters occur once, and the top ten carry 7% to 8.5%. The V gene lost 6 bases and the J gene lost 0 bases, with 21 bases spanning the gap. The CDR3 loop spans 18 amino acids. Per germline, CDR1 WNHNN and CDR2 SYGVQD (reference sequence). Comments on this clone: Its cognate antigen is unknown.

The TCR originated in a woman aged 40 to 50 in good health and CMV-seronegative. Specimen: PBMCs. The chain employs TRBV10-1 and TRBJ1-5, with D perhaps TRBD1 (5 bases). The CDR3 DNA is TGCGCCAGCAGAGTCTGCAGGGCTAACTATAATAGCAATCAGCCCCAGCATTTT. This sequence encodes CASRVCRANYNSNQPQHF.